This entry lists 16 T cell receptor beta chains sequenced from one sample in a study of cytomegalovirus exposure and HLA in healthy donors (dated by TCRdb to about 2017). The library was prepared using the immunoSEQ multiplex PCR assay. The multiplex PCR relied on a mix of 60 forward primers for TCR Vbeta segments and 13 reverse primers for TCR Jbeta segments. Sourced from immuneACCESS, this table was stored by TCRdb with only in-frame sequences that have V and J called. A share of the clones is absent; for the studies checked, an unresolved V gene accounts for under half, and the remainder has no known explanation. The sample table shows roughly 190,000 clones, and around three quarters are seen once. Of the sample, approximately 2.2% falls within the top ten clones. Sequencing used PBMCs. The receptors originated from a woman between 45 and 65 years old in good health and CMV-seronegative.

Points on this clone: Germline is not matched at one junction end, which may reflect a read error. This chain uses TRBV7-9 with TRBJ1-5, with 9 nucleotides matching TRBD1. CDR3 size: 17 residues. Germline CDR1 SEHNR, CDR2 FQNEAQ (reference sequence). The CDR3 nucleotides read TGTTCCAGCAGCTCCACAAAGGACAGGGGCAGCAATCAGCCCCAGCATTTT. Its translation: CSSSSTKDRGSNQPQHF.

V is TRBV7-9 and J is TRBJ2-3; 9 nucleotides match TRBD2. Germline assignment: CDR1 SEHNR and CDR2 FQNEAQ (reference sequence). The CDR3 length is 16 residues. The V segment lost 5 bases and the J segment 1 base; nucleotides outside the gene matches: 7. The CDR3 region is CASSPRLAERTDTQYF. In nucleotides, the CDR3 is TGTGCCAGCAGCCCCCGACTAGCGGAGCGCACAGATACGCAGTATTTT.

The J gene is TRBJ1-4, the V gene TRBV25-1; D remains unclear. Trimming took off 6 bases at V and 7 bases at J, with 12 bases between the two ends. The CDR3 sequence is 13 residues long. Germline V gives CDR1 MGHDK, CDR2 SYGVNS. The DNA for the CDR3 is TGTGCCAGCAGGCAGGACTGGAGTGAAAAACTGTTTTTT. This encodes CASRQDWSEKLFF.

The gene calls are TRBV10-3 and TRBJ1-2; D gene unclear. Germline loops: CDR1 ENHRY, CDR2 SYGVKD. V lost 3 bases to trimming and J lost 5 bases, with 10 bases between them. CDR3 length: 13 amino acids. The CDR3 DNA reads TGTGCCATCAGTGATGGGCAGGCTTATGGCTACACCTTC. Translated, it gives CAISDGQAYGYTF.

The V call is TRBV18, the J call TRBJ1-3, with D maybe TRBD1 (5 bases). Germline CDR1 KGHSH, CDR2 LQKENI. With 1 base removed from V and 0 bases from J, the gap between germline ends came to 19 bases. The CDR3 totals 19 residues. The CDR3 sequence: CASSPLRGSANSSGNTIYF. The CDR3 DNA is TGTGCCAGCTCACCACTCCGGGGGTCGGCCAACAGCTCTGGAAACACCATATATTTT. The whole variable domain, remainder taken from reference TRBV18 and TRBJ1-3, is NAGVMQNPRHLVRRRGQEARLRCSPMKGHSHVYWYRQLPEEGLKFMVYLQKENIIDESGMPKERFSAEFPKEGPSILRIQQVVRGDSAAYFCASSPLRGSANSSGNTIYFGEGSWLTVV.

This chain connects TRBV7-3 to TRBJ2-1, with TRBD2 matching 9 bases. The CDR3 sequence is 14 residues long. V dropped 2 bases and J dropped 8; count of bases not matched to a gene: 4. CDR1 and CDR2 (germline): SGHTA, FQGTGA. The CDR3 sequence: CASSLLSGGDEQFF. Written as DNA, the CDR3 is TGTGCCAGCAGCTTACTTAGCGGGGGAGATGAGCAGTTCTTC. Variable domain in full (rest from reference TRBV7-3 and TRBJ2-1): GAGVSQTPSNKVTEKGKYVELRCDPISGHTALYWYRQSLGQGPEFLIYFQGTGAADDSGLPNDRFFAVRPEGSVSTLKIQRTERGDSAVYLCASSLLSGGDEQFFGPGTRLTVL.

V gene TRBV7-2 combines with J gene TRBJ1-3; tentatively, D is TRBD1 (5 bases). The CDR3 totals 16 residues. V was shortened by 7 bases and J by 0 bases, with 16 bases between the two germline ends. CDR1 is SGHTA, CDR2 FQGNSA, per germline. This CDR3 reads CASIISGAGSGNTIYF. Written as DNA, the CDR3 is TGTGCCAGCATCATTAGCGGGGCAGGCTCTGGAAACACCATATATTTT.

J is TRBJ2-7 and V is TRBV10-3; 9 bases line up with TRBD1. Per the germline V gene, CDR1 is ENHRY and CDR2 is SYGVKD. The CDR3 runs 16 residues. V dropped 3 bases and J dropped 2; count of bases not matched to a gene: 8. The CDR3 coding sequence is TGTGCCATCAGTGATCCCTCCCGACAGGGGGCCTACGAGCAGTACTTC. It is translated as CAISDPSRQGAYEQYF.

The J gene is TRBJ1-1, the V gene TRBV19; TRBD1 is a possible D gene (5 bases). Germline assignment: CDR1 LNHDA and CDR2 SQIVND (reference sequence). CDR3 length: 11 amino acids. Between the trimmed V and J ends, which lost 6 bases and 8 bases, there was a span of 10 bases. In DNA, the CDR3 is TGTGCCAGTAGCACTCGGGGGGAAGCTTTCTTT. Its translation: CASSTRGEAFF. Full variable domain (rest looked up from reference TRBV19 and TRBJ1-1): DGGITQSPKYLFRKEGQNVTLSCEQNLNHDAMYWYRQDPGQGLRLIYYSQIVNDFQKGDIAEGYSVSREKKESFPLTVTSAQKNPTAFYLCASSTRGEAFFGQGTRLTVV.

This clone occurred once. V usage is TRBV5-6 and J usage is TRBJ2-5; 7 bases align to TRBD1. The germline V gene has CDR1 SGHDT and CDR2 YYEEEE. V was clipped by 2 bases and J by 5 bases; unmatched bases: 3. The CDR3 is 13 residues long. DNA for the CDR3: TGTGCCAGCAGCTTCCGACAGGGCGAGACCCAGTACTTC. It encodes CASSFRQGETQYF.

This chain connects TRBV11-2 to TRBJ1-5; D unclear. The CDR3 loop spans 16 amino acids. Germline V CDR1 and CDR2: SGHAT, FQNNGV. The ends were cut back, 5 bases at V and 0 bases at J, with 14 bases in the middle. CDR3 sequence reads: CASSEASGSSNQPQHF. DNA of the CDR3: TGTGCCAGCAGCGAGGCCTCGGGGAGTAGCAATCAGCCCCAGCATTTT.

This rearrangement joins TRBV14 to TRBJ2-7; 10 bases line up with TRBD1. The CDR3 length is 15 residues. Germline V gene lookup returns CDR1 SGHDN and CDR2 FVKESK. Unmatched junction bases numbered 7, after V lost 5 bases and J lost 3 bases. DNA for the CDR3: TGTGCCAGCAGCGACAGGGGGCGGTTAAGCTACGAGCAGTACTTC. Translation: CASSDRGRLSYEQYF.

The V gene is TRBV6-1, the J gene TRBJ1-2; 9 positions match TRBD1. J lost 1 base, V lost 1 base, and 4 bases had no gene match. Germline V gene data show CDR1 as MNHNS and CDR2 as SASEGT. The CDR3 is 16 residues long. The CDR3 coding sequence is TGTGCCAGCAGTGAAGAAGGACAGGGGATTAACTATGGCTACACCTTC. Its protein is CASSEEGQGINYGYTF.

CDR3 protein: CASSSQGAVGNQPQHF. Here the CDR3 DNA reads TGTGCCAGCAGTTCCCAGGGGGCAGTTGGCAATCAGCCCCAGCATTTT. The V and J genes are TRBV6-5 and TRBJ1-5; 8 bases are a match to TRBD1. Per the germline V gene, CDR1 is MNHEY and CDR2 is SVGAGI. V lost 4 bases and J lost 2; bases outside the gene matches: 7. The CDR3 has 16 residues.

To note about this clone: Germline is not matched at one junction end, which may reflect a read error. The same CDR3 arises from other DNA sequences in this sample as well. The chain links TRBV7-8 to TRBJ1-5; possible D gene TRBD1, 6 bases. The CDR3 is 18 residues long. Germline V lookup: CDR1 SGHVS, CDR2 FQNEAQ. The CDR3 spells CASSRGGAQRRGNQPQHF. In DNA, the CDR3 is TGCGCCAGCAGCCGGGGTGGCGCCCAGAGAAGGGGGAATCAGCCCCAGCATTTT.

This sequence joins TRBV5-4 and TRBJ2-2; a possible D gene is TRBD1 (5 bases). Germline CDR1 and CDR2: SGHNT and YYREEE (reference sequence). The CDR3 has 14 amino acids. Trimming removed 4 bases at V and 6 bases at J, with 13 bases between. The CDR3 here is CASSDQGRAGELFF. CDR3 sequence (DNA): TGTGCCAGCAGCGATCAGGGAAGGGCCGGGGAGCTGTTTTTT.